The clone carrying this T cell receptor beta chain was picked up a small number of times. Its matching antigen is unknown. Genomic DNA constituted the template upon which TCR beta VDJ and CDR3 profiling was performed. TCRdb fed the reads into MiXCR, producing one record per CDR3 protein. The data contain hundreds of thousands of distinct CDR3 sequences, around a third of them singletons. Selection for sequencing was limited to patients who had shown CD8+CD57+ cell expansion by flow cytometry. Blood samples were obtained from patients who had received no prior therapy. This specimen comes from a study of CD8+CD57+ T cells in acquired aplastic anemia. The CDR3 is 15 residues long. With 6 bases clipped from V and 4 bases from J, the junction kept 11 bases outside the gene matches. Germline lookup yields CDR1 SGHTA and CDR2 FQGNSA. Findings and limits, study-wide: It was found that approximately 29 CD8+ CDR3 sequences were shared between patients and controls.

The source material was sorted CD4+, CD8+, or CD8+CD57+ T cells (not recorded which) from PBMCs. The J gene is TRBJ1-2, the V gene TRBV7-2; 7 positions match TRBD1. This sequence was found in a human donor with aplastic anemia. CDR3 in amino acids: CASRKYPGQLYGYTF. The CDR3 DNA sequence: TGTGCCAGCAGGAAGTACCCGGGACAGCTCTATGGCTACACCTTC.